A single T cell receptor (beta chain) is shown here with its context. Its target antigen remains unknown. Base-call qualities are not available, and no considerably larger clone is one nucleotide away. The data were obtained in a study of shared clonotypes between healthy human individuals (TCRdb year 2020). As for the study more broadly: The cohort comprised a couple of women and three men aged 18 to 49 years. Blood TCR repertoires of about five healthy adults were deeply sequenced to estimate repertoire size and the extent of clonotype sharing between individuals. Libraries were prepared and TCR repertoires were sequenced by different laboratories using diverse techniques, in order to increase sequencing depth and limit assay-specific biases. Per donor, leukapheresis produced somewhere between about 0.9 and 9 billion PBMCs. Per donor, three plates each were used for CD4 naive and CD4 memory, two for CD8 naive, and one for CD8 memory. What the work shows at the level of the full study, not this receptor alone: Naive subsets generally had larger estimated clonotype richness than memory subsets did. Sampling was limited to blood, and TCR repertoires in tissue likely differ from TCR repertoires in blood. The small number of donors limited the genetic and exposure-history diversity represented. Compared with non-shared clonotypes, the clonotypes found in all four sorted-subset donors had higher generation probabilities. Rarefaction of sorted-subset datasets indicated incomplete sequencing despite the large sequencing depth. Pairwise subsampling led to the expectation that sequencing depth would affect the degree of clonotype sharing among donors. Across several donors, roughly 5.1% of naive CD4, roughly 3.5% of naive CD8, roughly 2.2% of memory CD4, and over 0.35% of memory CD8 clonotypes were shared.

TCR CDR3 regions were amplified from genomic DNA by multiplex PCR using the deep immunoSEQ assay. Extracted genomic DNA from each cell subset was spread evenly across all wells of several immunoSEQ 96-well plates, with each plate serving as a replicate. For sorted subsets, each replicate PCR was loaded with 200 ng genomic DNA, equivalent to 25,000 to 35,000 T cell genomes. The purified libraries were quantified using a Qubit 3.0 fluorometer, sized with a Bioanalyzer 2100, and then quantified again using the KAPA Library Quantification kit. Every immunoSEQ 96-well plate was sequenced on a dedicated single-read 150-cycle Illumina NextSeq 550 flow cell. As for the original processing: The immunoSEQ output contained only junctional sequences without quality scores, so filtering could not match that applied to full-length reads. Sequences were annotated with PyIR, a Python wrapper for IgBLAST v1.9, using IMGT germline references to assign V/J genes and CDR3. Any read was removed if the V/J assignment was weak (E-value above 1e-6), the CDR3 was missing, or the read contained stop codons, out-of-frame junctions, or ambiguous translated residues. A V3J clonotype was defined by an identical inferred V gene, J gene, and CDR3 amino acid sequence. Percentage overlap between repertoires was computed as shared unique clonotypes divided by the size of the smaller repertoire. Richness of each repertoire was evaluated using RTK rarefaction, the Chao1 estimator, and Recon v2.1 estimates of unobserved clonotypes. OLGA was used to compute generation probabilities for all TCRbeta clonotypes that the gDNA method yielded from four donors. Here the immuneACCESS table is served through TCRdb, limited to in-frame sequences with V and J called. Missing clones are a known gap in these copies; in checked studies unresolved V genes cover under half, and the rest lacks a known reason. That table furnishes V, J and clone size, whereas the DNA furnished D and trimming. Recorded for this sample are some 240,000 clones; 65% of them occurred a single time. Around 10% of the sample goes to the ten largest clones.

The donors were healthy, HIV-negative adults who had no recently reported acute infections or vaccinations. Only Caucasian adults living in Nashville, Tennessee, USA were represented among the donors. CD4+ T cells were enriched through magnetic negative selection, after which naive cells were positively selected on CD45RA and the remaining negative fraction served as the memory subset. Blood was collected by leukapheresis, and PBMCs were isolated by Ficoll-Histopaque density gradient centrifugation and then cryopreserved in liquid nitrogen vapor phase. Purity and quantity of every magnetically sorted T cell population were checked by analytical flow cytometry. Each sorted fraction had its genomic DNA isolated and then quantified by UV absorbance on a Nanodrop 2000c. Sequenced sample: memory CD4+ T cells sorted from blood. In light of the paper, this sample's cell subset or site label describes: CD45RA-negative fraction. The clonotype comes from a man aged 25-45 years in good health.

In nucleotide form, the sequence is TGTGCCAGCAGCTCTAGGGGGAGAGGAGATACGCAGTATTTT. Translated, this gives CASSSRGRGDTQYF. Recombination connected TRBV7-9 to TRBJ2-3; matching of 6 bases hints at TRBD1 as the D gene. CDR1 and CDR2, looked up from the germline V gene (reference sequence), are SEHNR and FQNEAQ. V is reduced by 4 bases and J by 5 bases, leaving a spacing of 13 bases between them. The CDR3 starts with the cysteine, ends with the phenylalanine, and has 14 residues. Just CDR3 DNA is preserved here, 42 bases in frame from base 1.